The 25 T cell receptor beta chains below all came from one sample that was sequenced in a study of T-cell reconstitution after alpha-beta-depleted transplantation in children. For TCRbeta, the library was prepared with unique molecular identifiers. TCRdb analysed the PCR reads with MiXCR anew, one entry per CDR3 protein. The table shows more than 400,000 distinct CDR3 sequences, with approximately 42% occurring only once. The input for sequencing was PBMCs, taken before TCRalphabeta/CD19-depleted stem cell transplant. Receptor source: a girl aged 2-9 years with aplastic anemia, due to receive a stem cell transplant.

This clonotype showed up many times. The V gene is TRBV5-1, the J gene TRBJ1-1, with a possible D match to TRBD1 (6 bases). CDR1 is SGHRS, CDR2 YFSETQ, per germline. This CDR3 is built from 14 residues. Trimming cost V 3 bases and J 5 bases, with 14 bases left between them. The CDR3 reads CASSWQGMETEAFF. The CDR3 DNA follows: TGCGCCAGCAGCTGGCAGGGGATGGAGACTGAAGCTTTCTTT.

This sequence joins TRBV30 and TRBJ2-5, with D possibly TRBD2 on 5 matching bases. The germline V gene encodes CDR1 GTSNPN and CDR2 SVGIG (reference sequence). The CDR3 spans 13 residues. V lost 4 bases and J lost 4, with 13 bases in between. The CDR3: CAWNAWTGETQYF. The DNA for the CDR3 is TGTGCCTGGAACGCTTGGACTGGAGAGACCCAGTACTTC.

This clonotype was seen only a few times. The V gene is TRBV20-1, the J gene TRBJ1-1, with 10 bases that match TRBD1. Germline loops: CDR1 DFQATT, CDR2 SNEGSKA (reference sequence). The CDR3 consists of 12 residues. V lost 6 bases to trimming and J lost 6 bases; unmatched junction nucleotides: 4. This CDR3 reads CSAKGQGPEAFF. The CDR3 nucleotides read TGCAGTGCCAAGGGACAGGGGCCTGAAGCTTTCTTT.

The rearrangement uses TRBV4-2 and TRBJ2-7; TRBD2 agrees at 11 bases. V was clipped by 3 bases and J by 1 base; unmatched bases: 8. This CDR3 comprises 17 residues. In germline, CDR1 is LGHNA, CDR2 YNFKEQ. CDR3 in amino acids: CASSHSTGTSGSYEQYF. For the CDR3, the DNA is TGTGCCAGCAGCCATTCGACCGGGACTAGCGGTTCCTACGAGCAGTACTTC.

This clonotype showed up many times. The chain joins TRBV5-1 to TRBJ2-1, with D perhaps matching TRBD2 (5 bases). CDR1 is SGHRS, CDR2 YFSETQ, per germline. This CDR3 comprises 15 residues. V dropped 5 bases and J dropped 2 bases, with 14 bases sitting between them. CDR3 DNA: TGCGCCAGCAGACTTACTAGGAGTGCCTACAATGAGCAGTTCTTC. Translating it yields CASRLTRSAYNEQFF.

The CDR3 DNA follows: TGTGCCAGCAGCCGGACAGGGATTTTTGGCAATCAGCCCCAGCATTTT. Residues: CASSRTGIFGNQPQHF. The V and J genes are TRBV12-3 or TRBV12-4 and TRBJ1-5, with 8 bases aligning to TRBD1. The CDR3 consists of 16 residues. The junction had 9 bases not matched to a gene; V was cut back by 6 bases and J by 2 bases.

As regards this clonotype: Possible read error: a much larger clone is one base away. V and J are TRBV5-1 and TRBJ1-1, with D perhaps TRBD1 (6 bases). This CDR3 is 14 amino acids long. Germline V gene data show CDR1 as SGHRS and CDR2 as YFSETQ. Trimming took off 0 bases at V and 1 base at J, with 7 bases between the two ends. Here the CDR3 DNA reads TGCGCCAGCAGCTTGGGCAGGGGGAACACTGAAGCTTTCTTT. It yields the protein CASSLGRGNTEAFF.

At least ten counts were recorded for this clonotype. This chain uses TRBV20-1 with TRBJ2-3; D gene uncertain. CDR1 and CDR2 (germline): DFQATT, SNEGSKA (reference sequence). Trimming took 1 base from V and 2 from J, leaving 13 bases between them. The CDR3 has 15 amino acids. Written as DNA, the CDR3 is TGCAGTGCTAGAGCTCATTCCGACATCACAGATACGCAGTATTTT. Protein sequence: CSARAHSDITDTQYF.

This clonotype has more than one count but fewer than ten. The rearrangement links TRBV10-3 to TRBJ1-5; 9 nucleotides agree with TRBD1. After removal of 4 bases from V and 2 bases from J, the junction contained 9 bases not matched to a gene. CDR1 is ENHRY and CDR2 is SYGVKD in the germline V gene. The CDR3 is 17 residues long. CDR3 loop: CAISGGADRGGNQPQHF. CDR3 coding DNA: TGTGCCATCAGTGGGGGAGCAGACAGGGGGGGCAATCAGCCCCAGCATTTT.

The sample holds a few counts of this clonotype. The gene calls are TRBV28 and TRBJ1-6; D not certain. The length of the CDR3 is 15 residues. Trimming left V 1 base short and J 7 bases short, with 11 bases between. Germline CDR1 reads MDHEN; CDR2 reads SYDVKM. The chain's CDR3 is CASSLSHGINSPLHF. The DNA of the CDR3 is TGTGCCAGCAGTTTATCTCACGGAATCAATTCACCCCTCCACTTT.

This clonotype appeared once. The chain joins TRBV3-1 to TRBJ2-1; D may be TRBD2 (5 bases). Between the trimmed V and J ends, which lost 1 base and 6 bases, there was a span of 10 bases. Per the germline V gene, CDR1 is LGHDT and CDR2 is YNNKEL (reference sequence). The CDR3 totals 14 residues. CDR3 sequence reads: CASSQVGGSNEQFF. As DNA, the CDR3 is TGTGCCAGCAGCCAAGTCGGTGGGAGCAATGAGCAGTTCTTC.

The CDR3 is CASSLDVRVREAFF. CDR3 sequence (DNA): TGTGCCAGCAGCTTAGATGTCAGGGTCCGCGAAGCTTTCTTT. The chain is built from TRBV11-2 and TRBJ1-1, with D maybe TRBD1 (5 bases). This CDR3 is 14 amino acids long. Germline CDR1 SGHAT, CDR2 FQNNGV. Trimming took 0 bases from V and 8 from J, leaving 13 bases between them.

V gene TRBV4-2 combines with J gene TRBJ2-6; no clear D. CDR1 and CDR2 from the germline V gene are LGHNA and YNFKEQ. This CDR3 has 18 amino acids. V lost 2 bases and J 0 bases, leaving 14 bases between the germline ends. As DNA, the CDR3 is TGTGCCAGCAGCCAAACCGACCTTATTCTCTCTGGGGCCAACGTCCTGACTTTC. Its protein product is CASSQTDLILSGANVLTF.

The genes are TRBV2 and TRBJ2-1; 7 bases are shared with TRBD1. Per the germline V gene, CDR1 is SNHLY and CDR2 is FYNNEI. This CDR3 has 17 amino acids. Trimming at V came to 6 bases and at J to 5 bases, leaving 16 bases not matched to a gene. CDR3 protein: CASSIDRAQMTHNEQFF. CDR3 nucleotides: TGTGCCAGCAGCATAGACAGGGCACAAATGACACACAATGAGCAGTTCTTC.

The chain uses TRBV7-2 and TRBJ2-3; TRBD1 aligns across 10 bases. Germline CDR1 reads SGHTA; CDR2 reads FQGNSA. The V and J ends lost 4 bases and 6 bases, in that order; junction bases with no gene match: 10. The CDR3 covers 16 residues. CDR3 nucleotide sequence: TGTGCCAGCAGCTACCGGGGACAGGGGCCAGGGGATACGCAGTATTTT. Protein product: CASSYRGQGPGDTQYF.

The CDR3 spells CASSPSGSGTGELFF. CDR3 in DNA: TGTGCCAGCAGCCCTAGCGGGAGCGGGACCGGGGAGCTGTTTTTT. This chain connects TRBV5-6 to TRBJ2-2; TRBD2 matches 10 bases. Germline V gives CDR1 SGHDT, CDR2 YYEEEE. This CDR3 is 15 amino acids long. V shed 4 bases and J 5 bases; nucleotides not matched to a gene: 5.

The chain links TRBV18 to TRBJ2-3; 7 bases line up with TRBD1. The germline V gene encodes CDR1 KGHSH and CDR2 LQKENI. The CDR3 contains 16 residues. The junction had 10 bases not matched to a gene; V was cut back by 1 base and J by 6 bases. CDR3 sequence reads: CASSPRVGGVRDTQYF. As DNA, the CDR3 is TGTGCCAGCTCACCACGAGTAGGGGGCGTCAGGGATACGCAGTATTTT.

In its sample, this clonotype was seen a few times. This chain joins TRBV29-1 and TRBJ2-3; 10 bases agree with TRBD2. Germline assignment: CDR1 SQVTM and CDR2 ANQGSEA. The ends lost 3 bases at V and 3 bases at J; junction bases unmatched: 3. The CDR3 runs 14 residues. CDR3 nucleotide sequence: TGCAGCGTTGACCCTAGCGGGAGAACAGATACGCAGTATTTT. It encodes CSVDPSGRTDTQYF.

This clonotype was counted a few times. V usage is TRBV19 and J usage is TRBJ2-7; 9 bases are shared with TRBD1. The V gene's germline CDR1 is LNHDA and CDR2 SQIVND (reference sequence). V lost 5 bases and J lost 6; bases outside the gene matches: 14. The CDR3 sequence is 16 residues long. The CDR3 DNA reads TGTGCCAGTAGTTCGGACCCGGGACAGGGCCTCTCCGAGCAGTACTTC. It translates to CASSSDPGQGLSEQYF.

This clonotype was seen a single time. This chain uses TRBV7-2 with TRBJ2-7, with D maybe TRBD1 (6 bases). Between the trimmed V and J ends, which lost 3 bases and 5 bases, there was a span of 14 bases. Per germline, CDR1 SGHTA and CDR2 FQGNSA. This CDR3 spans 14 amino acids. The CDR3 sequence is CASSFGTPPDEQYF. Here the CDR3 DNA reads TGTGCCAGCAGCTTTGGGACACCGCCAGACGAGCAGTACTTC.

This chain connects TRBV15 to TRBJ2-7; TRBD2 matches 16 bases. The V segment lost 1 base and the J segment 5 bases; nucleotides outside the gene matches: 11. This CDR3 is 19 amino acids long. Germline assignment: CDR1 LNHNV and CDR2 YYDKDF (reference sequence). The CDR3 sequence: CATSRVPGLAGGIADEQYF. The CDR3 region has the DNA TGTGCCACCAGCAGAGTCCCGGGACTAGCGGGAGGGATAGCTGACGAGCAGTACTTC. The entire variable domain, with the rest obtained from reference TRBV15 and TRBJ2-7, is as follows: DAMVIQNPRYQVTQFGKPVTLSCSQTLNHNVMYWYQQKSSQAPKLLFHYYDKDFNNEADTPDNFQSRRPNTSFCFLDIRSPGLGDTAMYLCATSRVPGLAGGIADEQYFGPGTRLTVT.

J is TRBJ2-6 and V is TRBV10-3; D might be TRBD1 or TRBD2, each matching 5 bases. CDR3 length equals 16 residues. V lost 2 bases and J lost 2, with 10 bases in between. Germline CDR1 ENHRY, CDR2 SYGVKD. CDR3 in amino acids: CAISEERGAGANVLTF. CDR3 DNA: TGTGCCATCAGTGAGGAGCGAGGGGCTGGGGCCAACGTCCTGACTTTC.

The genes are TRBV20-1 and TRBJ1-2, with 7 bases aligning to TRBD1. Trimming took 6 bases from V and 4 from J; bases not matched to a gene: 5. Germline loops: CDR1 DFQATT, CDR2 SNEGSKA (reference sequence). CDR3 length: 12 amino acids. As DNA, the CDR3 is TGCAGTGCCGGGGACAGTCTCTATGGCTACACCTTC. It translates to CSAGDSLYGYTF.

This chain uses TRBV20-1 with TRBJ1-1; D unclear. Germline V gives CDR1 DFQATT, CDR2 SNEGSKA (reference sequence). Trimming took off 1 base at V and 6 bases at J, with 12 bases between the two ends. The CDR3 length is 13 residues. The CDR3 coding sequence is TGCAGTGCTAGAGTTCGGGCACAGCCTGAAGCTTTCTTT. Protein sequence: CSARVRAQPEAFF.

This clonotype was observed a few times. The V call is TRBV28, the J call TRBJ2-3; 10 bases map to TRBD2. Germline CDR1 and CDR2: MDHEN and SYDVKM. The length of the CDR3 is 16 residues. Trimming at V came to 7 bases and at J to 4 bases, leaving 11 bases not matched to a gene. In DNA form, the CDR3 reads TGTGCCAGCACCATTAGGAGCGGGAGGGACCCAGATACGCAGTATTTT. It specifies CASTIRSGRDPDTQYF.